These 27 T cell receptor beta chains share one sample of origin, sequenced in a study of T cell changes during pregnancy in multiple sclerosis. Data came from immunoSEQ multiplex PCR; TCRdb stores just in-frame clones and leaves some out. Of about 49,000 clones listed, over 90% were seen once; the top ten hold 5.5% to 6%. The sample here was CD8+ T cells from peripheral blood mononuclear cells, taken in the first trimester of pregnancy. These receptors all stem from a female donor with multiple sclerosis, enrolled in a pregnancy study.

The chain recombines TRBV29-1 with TRBJ2-5, with a weak D call TRBD1 (6 bases). The CDR3 contains 15 residues. Trimming cost V 6 bases and J 4 bases, with 21 bases left between them. In germline, CDR1 is SQVTM, CDR2 ANQGSEA. The CDR3 DNA sequence: TGCAGCGTACCCGTTTGGGGACACCGCTTAGAGACCCAGTACTTC. It codes for CSVPVWGHRLETQYF.

The chain links TRBV15 to TRBJ1-2; D may be TRBD1 (6 bases). This CDR3 spans 16 amino acids. Trimming took 4 bases from V and 6 from J, leaving 21 bases between them. Per germline, CDR1 LNHNV and CDR2 YYDKDF (reference sequence). The CDR3 loop is CATSKSSGQGLNGYTF. CDR3 bases: TGTGCCACCAGCAAATCCTCGGGGCAGGGGCTCAATGGCTACACCTTC.

The rearrangement joins TRBV11-2 to TRBJ1-2; tentatively, D is TRBD1 (5 bases). Trimming left V 4 bases short and J 4 bases short, with 7 bases between. Germline V lookup: CDR1 SGHAT, CDR2 FQNNGV. The CDR3 is 12 amino acids. CDR3 sequence reads: CASSSRAYGYTF. CDR3 DNA: TGTGCCAGCAGCTCCAGGGCCTATGGCTACACCTTC.

J is TRBJ2-1 and V is TRBV30; 13 bases match TRBD2. The CDR3 loop spans 16 amino acids. Germline CDR1 GTSNPN, CDR2 SVGIG (reference sequence). Trimming removed 3 bases from V and 12 bases from J; junction bases left unmatched: 14. Here the CDR3 reads CAWSLGLAGDSGGQFF. In DNA, the CDR3 is TGTGCCTGGAGCCTAGGACTAGCGGGAGACTCGGGAGGGCAGTTCTTC. The full variable domain, with the rest looked up from reference TRBV30 and TRBJ2-1, is SQTIHQWPATLVQPVGSPLSLECTVEGTSNPNLYWYRQAAGRGLQLLFYSVGIGQISSEVPQNLSASRPQDRQFILSSKKLLLSDSGFYLCAWSLGLAGDSGGQFFGPGTRLTVL.

V usage is TRBV19 and J usage is TRBJ2-1, with D possibly TRBD1 on 6 matching bases. CDR1 is LNHDA, CDR2 SQIVND, per germline (reference sequence). The germline V and J ends were trimmed by 3 bases and 1 base, with 13 bases remaining between them. CDR3 length equals 16 residues. CDR3 amino acids: CASSIQGFSSYNEQFF. In DNA form, the CDR3 reads TGTGCCAGTAGTATTCAGGGGTTCAGTTCCTACAATGAGCAGTTCTTC.

The chain links TRBV7-9 to TRBJ2-5; D unresolved. V was trimmed by 1 base and J by 3 bases, leaving 9 bases between them. CDR1 and CDR2 (germline): SEHNR, FQNEAQ (reference sequence). The CDR3 is 14 amino acids. The CDR3 reads CASSLGGAKETQYF. As DNA, the CDR3 is TGTGCCAGCAGCTTAGGCGGCGCAAAAGAGACCCAGTACTTC.

The rearrangement links TRBV4-2 to TRBJ2-7, with 12 bases identical to TRBD2. Germline V gene data show CDR1 as LGHNA and CDR2 as YNFKEQ. The CDR3 spans 18 residues. The trim removed 0 bases at V and 3 bases at J, leaving 9 bases unmatched. The CDR3 here is CASSQDALAGGPVYEQYF. As DNA, the CDR3 is TGTGCCAGCAGCCAAGATGCCCTAGCGGGAGGGCCGGTCTACGAGCAGTACTTC.

The V call is TRBV29-1, the J call TRBJ1-1; D is uncertain. The CDR3 consists of 10 residues. Trimming removed 3 bases at V and 8 bases at J, with 7 bases between. The germline CDR1 and CDR2 sequences are SQVTM and ANQGSEA. The CDR3 region has the DNA TGCAGCGTTGATACCAGGGAAGCTTTCTTT. This translates into CSVDTREAFF.

The V call is TRBV5-1, the J call TRBJ2-7; weak D call: TRBD2 (6 bases). Germline values: CDR1 SGHRS, CDR2 YFSETQ. The CDR3 covers 17 residues. With 1 base removed from V and 0 bases from J, the gap between germline ends came to 17 bases. The CDR3 is CASSLKSGGIHSYEQYF. The CDR3 DNA sequence: TGCGCCAGCAGCTTGAAGTCAGGCGGGATCCACTCCTACGAGCAGTACTTC.

The rearrangement uses TRBV19 and TRBJ1-1; no clear D gene. This CDR3 has 13 residues. V was trimmed by 7 bases and J by 4 bases, leaving 13 bases between them. Germline assignment: CDR1 LNHDA and CDR2 SQIVND (reference sequence). CDR3: CASNLGRSTEAFF. In DNA form, the CDR3 reads TGTGCCAGTAACTTGGGCAGAAGCACTGAAGCTTTCTTT.

The V and J genes are TRBV27 and TRBJ2-1; 10 bases align to TRBD2. This CDR3 has 16 amino acids. With V trimmed by 5 bases and J by 2 bases, 6 bases remained unmatched. CDR1 MNHEY and CDR2 SMNVEV come from the germline V gene (reference sequence). The CDR3 reads CASSPSAGGPYNEQFF. In nucleotides, the CDR3 is TGTGCCAGCAGTCCCTCAGCGGGAGGGCCCTACAATGAGCAGTTCTTC.

The chain is built from TRBV7-2 and TRBJ2-2, with a tentative D call TRBD2 (6 bases). CDR1 is SGHTA, CDR2 FQGNSA, per germline. V was pared by 1 base and J by 1 base, with 10 bases between. CDR3 length equals 16 residues. The CDR3 coding sequence is TGTGCCAGCAGCTTAGATGCGGGGTGGAACACCGGGGAGCTGTTTTTT. Its translation is CASSLDAGWNTGELFF.

The chain recombines TRBV6-1 with TRBJ2-1; 8 nucleotides align to TRBD2. The V gene's germline CDR1 is MNHNS and CDR2 SASEGT. This CDR3 is 16 amino acids long. V shed 2 bases and J 1 base; nucleotides not matched to a gene: 4. The CDR3 region is CASSEFLAGSYNEQFF. CDR3 sequence (DNA): TGTGCCAGCAGTGAATTCCTAGCGGGTTCCTACAATGAGCAGTTCTTC.

The chain is built from TRBV5-4 and TRBJ2-3; 9 bases align to TRBD2. CDR3 length equals 15 residues. The trim removed 3 bases at V and 0 bases at J, leaving 2 bases unmatched. The V gene's germline CDR1 is SGHNT and CDR2 YYREEE (reference sequence). CDR3 protein: CASSSGTSSTDTQYF. CDR3 DNA: TGTGCCAGCAGCTCAGGGACTAGCAGCACAGATACGCAGTATTTT.

V and J are TRBV10-2 and TRBJ2-5, with TRBD2 identical over 7 bases. Losses at the gene ends were 5 bases for V and 2 bases for J; bases not matched to a gene: 8. The length of the CDR3 is 15 residues. The V gene's germline CDR1 is WSHSY and CDR2 SAAADI. CDR3 residues: CASSYLAARQETQYF. CDR3 sequence (DNA): TGCGCCAGCAGTTATCTAGCGGCTAGGCAAGAGACCCAGTACTTC.

The genes are TRBV28 and TRBJ2-3; 9 bases map to TRBD1. CDR1 is MDHEN, CDR2 SYDVKM, per germline. This CDR3 has 16 residues. Trimming took 2 bases from V and 4 from J; bases not matched to a gene: 7. In DNA form, the CDR3 reads TGTGCCAGCAGTTTAGAGGGGACAGGGCTATCAGATACGCAGTATTTT. Amino acids: CASSLEGTGLSDTQYF.

This chain connects TRBV6-6 to TRBJ2-7; D unclear. There are 14 residues in the CDR3. Germline V gene sequence: CDR1 MNHNY, CDR2 SVGAGI (reference sequence). V lost 2 bases to trimming and J lost 1 base, with 9 bases between them. The CDR3 here is CASSYDIRSYEQYF. CDR3 DNA: TGTGCCAGCAGTTACGATATACGGTCCTACGAGCAGTACTTC.

The chain recombines TRBV6-5 with TRBJ2-3, with D tentatively TRBD2 (6 bases). Germline values: CDR1 MNHEY, CDR2 SVGAGI. Trimming shortened V by 6 bases and J by 5 bases, and 18 bases separated the two germline ends. CDR3 length: 15 amino acids. The CDR3 reads CASSSSPPREDTQYF. CDR3 DNA: TGTGCCAGCAGCTCCTCCCCTCCGCGGGAAGATACGCAGTATTTT.

This chain connects TRBV29-1 to TRBJ1-2; no clear D. Germline loops: CDR1 SQVTM, CDR2 ANQGSEA. The V end was cut by 5 bases, the J end by 0 bases, with 10 bases between. This CDR3 contains 13 residues. The CDR3 reads CSVLEASNYGYTF. DNA of the CDR3: TGCAGCGTTCTAGAAGCCTCTAACTATGGCTACACCTTC. Together with reference TRBV29-1 and TRBJ1-2, the CDR3 gives the full variable domain: SAVISQKPSRDICQRGTSLTIQCQVDSQVTMMFWYRQQPGQSLTLIATANQGSEATYESGFVIDKFPISRPNLTFSTLTVSNMSPEDSSIYLCSVLEASNYGYTFGSGTRLTVV.

J is TRBJ2-6 and V is TRBV6-4, with 7 bases aligning to TRBD1. V gave up 6 bases and J gave up 2 bases; unmatched junction bases: 4. Germline V gene lookup returns CDR1 MRHNA and CDR2 SNTAGT. The CDR3 covers 15 residues. This CDR3 is CASRPDRAGANVLTF. In DNA, the CDR3 is TGTGCCAGCAGACCCGACAGGGCTGGGGCCAACGTCCTGACTTTC.

The V and J genes are TRBV5-1 and TRBJ2-3, with TRBD2 identical over 9 bases. J lost 2 bases, V lost 6 bases, and 7 bases had no gene match. Germline V CDR1 and CDR2: SGHRS, YFSETQ. The CDR3 totals 15 residues. The CDR3 DNA sequence: TGCGCCAGCACGGGGACTAGCCTAATCACAGATACGCAGTATTTT. The encoded protein is CASTGTSLITDTQYF.

This clone has just one count. CDR3 sequence reads: CASSSAGLFQETQYF. The DNA for the CDR3 is TGTGCCAGCAGCTCCGCGGGGCTGTTTCAAGAGACCCAGTACTTC. V usage is TRBV9 and J usage is TRBJ2-5, with D possibly matching TRBD2 (6 bases). Germline CDR1 reads SGDLS; CDR2 reads YYNGEE. The CDR3 runs to 15 residues. Deletions cut 4 bases from V and 2 bases from J, with 15 bases between.

V usage is TRBV2 and J usage is TRBJ1-1; D gene uncertain. Trimming stripped 11 bases from V and 0 bases from J, with 19 bases between. This CDR3 is built from 15 residues. CDR1 and CDR2 from the germline V gene are SNHLY and FYNNEI. The CDR3 bases are TGTGCCGTCATGGCAGGCGTAAATATGAACACTGAAGCTTTCTTT. Translating gives CAVMAGVNMNTEAFF.

The chain employs TRBV28 and TRBJ1-5, with TRBD1 identical over 7 bases. V was pared by 6 bases and J by 1 base, with 9 bases of the junction left unmatched. The CDR3 runs 16 residues. Germline V gene sequence: CDR1 MDHEN, CDR2 SYDVKM. CDR3 sequence reads: CASSPQTGTSNQPQHF. The DNA for the CDR3 is TGTGCCAGCAGCCCGCAGACAGGGACCAGCAATCAGCCCCAGCATTTT.

V is TRBV13 and J is TRBJ2-7; tentatively, D is TRBD2 (6 bases). Trimming left V 1 base short and J 5 bases short, with 9 bases between. The CDR3 extends over 13 amino acids. Germline V gene data show CDR1 as PRHDT and CDR2 as FYEKMQ (reference sequence). CDR3 protein: CASSLAGDNEQYF. Here the CDR3 DNA reads TGTGCCAGCAGCTTAGCGGGAGACAACGAGCAGTACTTC.

This rearrangement joins TRBV9 to TRBJ2-7, with 12 positions matching TRBD1. Germline CDR1 is SGDLS and CDR2 is YYNGEE. This CDR3 comprises 14 residues. J was trimmed by 6 bases and V by 4 bases; bases with no gene match: 5. CDR3 amino acids: CASSPGTGGFEQYF. CDR3 DNA sequence: TGTGCCAGCAGCCCCGGGACAGGGGGCTTCGAGCAGTACTTC.

This clone came up once. CDR3 protein: CASSSDRFSNEQYF. CDR3 DNA: TGTGCCAGTAGTTCCGACAGGTTTTCCAACGAGCAGTACTTC. The gene calls are TRBV19 and TRBJ2-7, with TRBD1 as a possible D gene (6 bases). V was pared by 5 bases and J by 5 bases, with 16 bases between. The CDR3 has 14 amino acids. CDR1 LNHDA and CDR2 SQIVND come from the germline V gene (reference sequence).